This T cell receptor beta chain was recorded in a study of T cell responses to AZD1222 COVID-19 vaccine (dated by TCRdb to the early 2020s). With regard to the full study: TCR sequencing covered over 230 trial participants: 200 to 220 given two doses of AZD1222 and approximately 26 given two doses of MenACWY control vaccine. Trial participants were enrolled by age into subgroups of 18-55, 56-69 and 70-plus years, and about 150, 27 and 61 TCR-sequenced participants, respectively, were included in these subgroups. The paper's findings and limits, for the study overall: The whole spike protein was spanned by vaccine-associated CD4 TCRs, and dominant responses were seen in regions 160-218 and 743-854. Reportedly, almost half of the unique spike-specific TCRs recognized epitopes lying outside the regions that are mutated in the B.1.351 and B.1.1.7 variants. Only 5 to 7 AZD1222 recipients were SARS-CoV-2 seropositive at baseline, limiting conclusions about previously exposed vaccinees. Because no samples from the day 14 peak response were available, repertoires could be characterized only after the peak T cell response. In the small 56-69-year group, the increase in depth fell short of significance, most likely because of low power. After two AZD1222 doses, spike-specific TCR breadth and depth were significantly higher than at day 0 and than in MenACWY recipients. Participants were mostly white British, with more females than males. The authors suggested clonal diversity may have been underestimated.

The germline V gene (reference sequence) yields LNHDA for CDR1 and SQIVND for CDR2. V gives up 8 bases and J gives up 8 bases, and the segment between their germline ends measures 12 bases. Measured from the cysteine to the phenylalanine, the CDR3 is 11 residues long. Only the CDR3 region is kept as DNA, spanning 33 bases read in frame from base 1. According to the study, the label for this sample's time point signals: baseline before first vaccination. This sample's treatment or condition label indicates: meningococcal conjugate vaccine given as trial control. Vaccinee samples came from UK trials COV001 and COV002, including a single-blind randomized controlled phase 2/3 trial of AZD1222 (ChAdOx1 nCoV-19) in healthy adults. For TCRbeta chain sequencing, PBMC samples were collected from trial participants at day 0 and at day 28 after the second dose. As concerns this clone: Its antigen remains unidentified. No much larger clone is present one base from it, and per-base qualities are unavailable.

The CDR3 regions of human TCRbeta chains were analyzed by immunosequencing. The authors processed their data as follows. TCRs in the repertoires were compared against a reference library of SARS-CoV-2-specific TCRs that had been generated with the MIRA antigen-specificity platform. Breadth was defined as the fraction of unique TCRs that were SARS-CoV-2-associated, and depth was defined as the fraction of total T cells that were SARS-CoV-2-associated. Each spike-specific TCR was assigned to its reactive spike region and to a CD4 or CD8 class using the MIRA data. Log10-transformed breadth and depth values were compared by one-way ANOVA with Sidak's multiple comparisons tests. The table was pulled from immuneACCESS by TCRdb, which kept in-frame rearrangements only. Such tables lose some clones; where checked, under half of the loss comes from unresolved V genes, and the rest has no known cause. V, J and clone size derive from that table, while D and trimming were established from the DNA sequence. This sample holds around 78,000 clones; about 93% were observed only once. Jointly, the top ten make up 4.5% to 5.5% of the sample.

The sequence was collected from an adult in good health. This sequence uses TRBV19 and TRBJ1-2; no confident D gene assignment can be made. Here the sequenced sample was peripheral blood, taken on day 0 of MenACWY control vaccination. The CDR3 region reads CASSQKVGYTF. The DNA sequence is TGTGCCAGTTCTCAGAAAGTAGGCTACACCTTC.